This T cell receptor (beta chain) originates from a study of cytomegalovirus exposure and HLA in healthy donors. Study conclusions and caveats: Later analysis identified a missense DCLRE1C variant that was linked to TCR beta V- and J-gene trimming.

Details on this clone: The target antigen is unknown.

The V gene's germline CDR1 is MDHEN and CDR2 SYDVKM. This CDR3 has 15 amino acids. V gave up 4 bases and J gave up 0 bases, with 12 bases separating them. The PCR ran on 60 Vbeta and 13 Jbeta primers. Profiled with immunoSEQ multiplex PCR; TCRdb holds only in-frame clones, not every one. The sample has approximately 150,000 clones; about 80% are singletons. The sequencing input was PBMCs. The chain couples TRBV28 to TRBJ1-2; D ambiguous. The clonotype originates from a woman aged 40-49 years in good health and CMV-seronegative. The CDR3 sequence: CASSYPLQTNYGYTF. DNA of the CDR3: TGTGCCAGCAGTTACCCCCTACAGACTAACTATGGCTACACCTTC.